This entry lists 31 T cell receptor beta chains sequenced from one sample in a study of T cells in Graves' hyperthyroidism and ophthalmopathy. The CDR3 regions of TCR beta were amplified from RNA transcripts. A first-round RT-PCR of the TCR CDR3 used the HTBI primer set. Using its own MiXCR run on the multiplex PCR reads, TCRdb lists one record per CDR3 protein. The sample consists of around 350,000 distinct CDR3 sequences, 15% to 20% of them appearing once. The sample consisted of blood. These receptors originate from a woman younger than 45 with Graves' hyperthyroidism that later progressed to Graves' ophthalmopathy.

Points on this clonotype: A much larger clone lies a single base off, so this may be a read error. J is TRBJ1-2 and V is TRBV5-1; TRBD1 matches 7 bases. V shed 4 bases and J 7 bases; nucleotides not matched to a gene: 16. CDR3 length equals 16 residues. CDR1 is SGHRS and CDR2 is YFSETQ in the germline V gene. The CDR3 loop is CASSDHPGTAPSGYTF. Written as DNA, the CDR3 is TGCGCCAGCAGCGATCACCCCGGGACAGCTCCCTCTGGCTACACCTTC.

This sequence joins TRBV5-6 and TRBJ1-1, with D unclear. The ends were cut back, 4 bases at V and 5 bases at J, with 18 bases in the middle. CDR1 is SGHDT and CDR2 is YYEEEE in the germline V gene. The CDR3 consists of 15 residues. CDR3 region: CASSKIERGGTEAFF. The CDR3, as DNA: TGTGCCAGCAGCAAGATCGAACGGGGAGGGACTGAAGCTTTCTTT.

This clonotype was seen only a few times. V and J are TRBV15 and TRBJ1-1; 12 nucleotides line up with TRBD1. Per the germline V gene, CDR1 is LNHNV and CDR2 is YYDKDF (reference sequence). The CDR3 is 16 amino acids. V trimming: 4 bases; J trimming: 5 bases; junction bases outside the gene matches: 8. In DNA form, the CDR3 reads TGTGCCACCAGCAACCGGGACAGGGGGCTTCGAACTGAAGCTTTCTTT. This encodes CATSNRDRGLRTEAFF.

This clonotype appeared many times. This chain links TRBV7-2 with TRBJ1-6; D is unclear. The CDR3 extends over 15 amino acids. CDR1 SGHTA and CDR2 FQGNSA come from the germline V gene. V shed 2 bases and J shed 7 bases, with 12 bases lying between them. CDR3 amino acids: CASSLWVSPNSPLHF. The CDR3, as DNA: TGTGCCAGCAGCTTATGGGTGAGCCCCAATTCACCCCTCCACTTT. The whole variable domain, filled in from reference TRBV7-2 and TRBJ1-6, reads GAGVSQSPSNKVTEKGKDVELRCDPISGHTALYWYRQSLGQGLEFLIYFQGNSAPDKSGLPSDRFSAERTGGSVSTLTIQRTQQEDSAVYLCASSLWVSPNSPLHFGNGTRLTVT.

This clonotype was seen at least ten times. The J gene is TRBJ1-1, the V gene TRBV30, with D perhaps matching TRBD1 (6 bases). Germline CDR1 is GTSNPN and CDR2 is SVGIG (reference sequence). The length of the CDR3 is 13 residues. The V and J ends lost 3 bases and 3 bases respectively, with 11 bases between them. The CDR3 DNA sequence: TGTGCCTGGAGGCGGGACACCTACACTGAAGCTTTCTTT. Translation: CAWRRDTYTEAFF.

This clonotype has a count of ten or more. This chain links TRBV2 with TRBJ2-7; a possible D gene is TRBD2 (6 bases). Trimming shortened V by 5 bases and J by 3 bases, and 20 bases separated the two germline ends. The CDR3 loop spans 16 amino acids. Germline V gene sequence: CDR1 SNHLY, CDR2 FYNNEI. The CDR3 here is CASSRPTAGLRYEQYF. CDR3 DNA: TGTGCCAGCAGTCGACCGACAGCGGGCTTACGCTACGAGCAGTACTTC.

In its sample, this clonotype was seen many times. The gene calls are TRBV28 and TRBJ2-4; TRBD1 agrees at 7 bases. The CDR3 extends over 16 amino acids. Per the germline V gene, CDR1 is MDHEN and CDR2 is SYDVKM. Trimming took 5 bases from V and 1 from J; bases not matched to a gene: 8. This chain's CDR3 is CASSPGTDGAKNIQYF. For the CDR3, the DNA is TGTGCCAGCAGTCCGGGGACAGACGGGGCCAAAAACATTCAGTACTTC.

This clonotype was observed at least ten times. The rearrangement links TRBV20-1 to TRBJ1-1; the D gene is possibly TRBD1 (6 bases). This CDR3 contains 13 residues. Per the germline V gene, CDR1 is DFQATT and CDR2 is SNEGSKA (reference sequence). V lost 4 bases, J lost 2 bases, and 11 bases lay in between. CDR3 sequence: CSATPDSNTEAFF. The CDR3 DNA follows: TGCAGTGCTACCCCGGACAGTAACACTGAAGCTTTCTTT.

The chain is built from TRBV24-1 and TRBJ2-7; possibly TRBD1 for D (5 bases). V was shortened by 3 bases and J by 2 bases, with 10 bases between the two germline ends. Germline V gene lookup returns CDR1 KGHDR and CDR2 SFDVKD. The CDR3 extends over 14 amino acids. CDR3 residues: CATSDAQGPYEQYF. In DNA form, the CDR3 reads TGTGCCACCAGTGATGCGCAGGGCCCCTACGAGCAGTACTTC.

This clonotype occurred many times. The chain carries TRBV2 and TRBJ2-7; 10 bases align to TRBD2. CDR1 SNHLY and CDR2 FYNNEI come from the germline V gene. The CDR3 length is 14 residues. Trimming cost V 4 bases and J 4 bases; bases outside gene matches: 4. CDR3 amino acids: CASSGTSGVYEQYF. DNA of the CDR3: TGTGCCAGCAGTGGGACTAGCGGAGTTTACGAGCAGTACTTC.

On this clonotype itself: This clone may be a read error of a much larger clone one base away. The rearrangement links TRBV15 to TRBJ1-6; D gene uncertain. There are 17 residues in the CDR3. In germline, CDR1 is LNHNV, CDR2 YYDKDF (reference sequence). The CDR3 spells CATSRDWTASNNSPLRF. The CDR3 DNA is TGTGCCACCAGCAGAGACTGGACCGCGTCTAATAATTCACCCCTCCGCTTT. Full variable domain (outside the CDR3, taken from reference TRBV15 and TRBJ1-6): DAMVIQNPRYQVTQFGKPVTLSCSQTLNHNVMYWYQQKSSQAPKLLFHYYDKDFNNEADTPDNFQSRRPNTSFCFLDIRSPGLGDTAMYLCATSRDWTASNNSPLRFGNGTRLTVT.

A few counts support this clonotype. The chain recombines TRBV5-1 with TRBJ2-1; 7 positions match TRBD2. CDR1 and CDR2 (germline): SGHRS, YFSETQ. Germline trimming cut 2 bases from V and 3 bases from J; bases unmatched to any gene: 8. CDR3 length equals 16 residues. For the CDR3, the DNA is TGCGCCAGCAGCTTTACTCCGGGACTAAACTACAATGAGCAGTTCTTC. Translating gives CASSFTPGLNYNEQFF.

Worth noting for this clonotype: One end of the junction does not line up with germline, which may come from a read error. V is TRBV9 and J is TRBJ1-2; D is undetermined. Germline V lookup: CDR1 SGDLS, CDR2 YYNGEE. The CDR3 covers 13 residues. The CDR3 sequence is CASRYADTYGYAF. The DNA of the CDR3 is TGTGCCAGCAGATATGCCGACACCTATGGCTACGCCTTC.

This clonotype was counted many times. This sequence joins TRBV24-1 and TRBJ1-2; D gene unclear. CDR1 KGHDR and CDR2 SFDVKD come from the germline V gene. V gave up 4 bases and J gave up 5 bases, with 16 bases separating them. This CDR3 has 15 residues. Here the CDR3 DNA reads TGTGCCACCAGTGACCCGTTCGATGGGGTTTATGGCTACACCTTC. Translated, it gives CATSDPFDGVYGYTF.

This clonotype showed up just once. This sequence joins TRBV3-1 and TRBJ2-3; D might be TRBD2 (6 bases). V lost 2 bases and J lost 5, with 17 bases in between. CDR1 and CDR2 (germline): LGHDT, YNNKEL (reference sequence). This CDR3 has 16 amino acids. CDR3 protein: CASSQPPPTGEDTQYF. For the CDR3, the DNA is TGTGCCAGCAGCCAACCGCCCCCGACGGGAGAAGATACGCAGTATTTT.

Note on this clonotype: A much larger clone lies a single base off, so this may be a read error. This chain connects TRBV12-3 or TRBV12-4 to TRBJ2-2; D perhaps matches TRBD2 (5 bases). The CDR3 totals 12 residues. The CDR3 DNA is TGTGCCAGCAGTTTAGTTGTCGGGGAGCAGTTTTTT. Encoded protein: CASSLVVGEQFF.

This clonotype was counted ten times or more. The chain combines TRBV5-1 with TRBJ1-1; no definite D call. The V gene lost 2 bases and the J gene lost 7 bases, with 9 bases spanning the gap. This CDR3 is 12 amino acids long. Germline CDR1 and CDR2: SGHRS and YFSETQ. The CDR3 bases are TGCGCCAGCAGCTTTCAAGGCGGTGAAGCTTTCTTT. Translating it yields CASSFQGGEAFF.

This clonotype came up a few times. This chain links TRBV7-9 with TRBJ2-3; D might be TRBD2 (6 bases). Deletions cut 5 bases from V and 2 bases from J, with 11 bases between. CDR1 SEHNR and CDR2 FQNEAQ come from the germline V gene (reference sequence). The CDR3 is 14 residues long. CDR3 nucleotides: TGTGCCAGCAGCCGGGACTCATACACAGATACGCAGTATTTT. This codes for CASSRDSYTDTQYF.

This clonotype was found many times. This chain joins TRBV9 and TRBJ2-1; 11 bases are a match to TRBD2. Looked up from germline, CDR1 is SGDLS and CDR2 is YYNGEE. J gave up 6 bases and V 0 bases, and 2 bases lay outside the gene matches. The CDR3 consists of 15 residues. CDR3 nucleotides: TGTGCCAGCAGCGTAGTAGCGGGAGGGCGCAATGAGCAGTTCTTC. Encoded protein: CASSVVAGGRNEQFF.

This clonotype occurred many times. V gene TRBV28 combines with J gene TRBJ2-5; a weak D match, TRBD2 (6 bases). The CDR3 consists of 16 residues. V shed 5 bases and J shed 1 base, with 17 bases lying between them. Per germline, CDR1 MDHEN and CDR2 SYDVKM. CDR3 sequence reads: CASSTNTRGTQETQYF. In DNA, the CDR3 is TGTGCCAGCAGTACCAACACTCGGGGGACCCAAGAGACCCAGTACTTC.

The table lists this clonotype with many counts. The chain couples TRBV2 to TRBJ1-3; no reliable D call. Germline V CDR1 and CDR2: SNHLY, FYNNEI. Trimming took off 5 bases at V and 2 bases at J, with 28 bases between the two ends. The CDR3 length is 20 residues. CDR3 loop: CASSLSGVPGVTPPGNTIYF. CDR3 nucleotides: TGTGCCAGCAGTTTAAGTGGTGTGCCGGGAGTTACTCCGCCTGGAAACACCATATATTTT.

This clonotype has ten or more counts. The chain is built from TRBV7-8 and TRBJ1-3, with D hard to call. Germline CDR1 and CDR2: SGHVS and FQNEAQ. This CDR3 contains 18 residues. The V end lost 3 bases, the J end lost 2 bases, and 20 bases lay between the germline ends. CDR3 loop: CASSFSSPGNGAGNTIYF. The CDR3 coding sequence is TGTGCCAGCAGCTTCTCCTCCCCGGGGAATGGAGCTGGAAACACCATATATTTT. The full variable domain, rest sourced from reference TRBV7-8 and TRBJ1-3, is GAGVSQSPRYKVAKRGQDVALRCDPISGHVSLFWYQQALGQGPEFLTYFQNEAQLDKSGLPSDRFFAERPEGSVSTLKIQRTQQEDSAVYLCASSFSSPGNGAGNTIYFGEGSWLTVV.

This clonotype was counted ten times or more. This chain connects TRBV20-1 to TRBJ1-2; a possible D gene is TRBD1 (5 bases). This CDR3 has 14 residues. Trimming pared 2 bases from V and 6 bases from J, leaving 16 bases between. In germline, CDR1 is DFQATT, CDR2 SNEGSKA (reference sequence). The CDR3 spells CSARNLDTVHGYTF. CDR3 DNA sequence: TGCAGTGCTAGAAATCTGGACACTGTACATGGCTACACCTTC.

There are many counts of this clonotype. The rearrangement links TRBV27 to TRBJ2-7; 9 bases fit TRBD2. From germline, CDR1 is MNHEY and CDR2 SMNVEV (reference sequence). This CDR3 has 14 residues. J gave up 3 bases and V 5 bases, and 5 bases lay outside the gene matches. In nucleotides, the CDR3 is TGTGCCAGCAGTCCCGGACTAGCGCTCTACGAGCAGTACTTC. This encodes CASSPGLALYEQYF.

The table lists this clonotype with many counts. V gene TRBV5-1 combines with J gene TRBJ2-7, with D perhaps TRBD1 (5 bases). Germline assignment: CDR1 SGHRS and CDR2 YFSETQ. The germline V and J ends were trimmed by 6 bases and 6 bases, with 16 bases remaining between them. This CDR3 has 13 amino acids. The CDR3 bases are TGCGCCAGCAAACGTCAGGGTGGATTCGAGCAGTACTTC. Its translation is CASKRQGGFEQYF.

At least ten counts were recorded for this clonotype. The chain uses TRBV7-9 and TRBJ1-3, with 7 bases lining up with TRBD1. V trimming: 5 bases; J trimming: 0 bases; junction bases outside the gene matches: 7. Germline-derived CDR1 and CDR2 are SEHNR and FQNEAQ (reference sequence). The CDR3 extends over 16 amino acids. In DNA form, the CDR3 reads TGTGCCAGCAGCCCCACGGGACAGTACTCTGGAAACACCATATATTTT. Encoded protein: CASSPTGQYSGNTIYF. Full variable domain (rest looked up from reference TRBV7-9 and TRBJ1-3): DTGVSQNPRHKITKRGQNVTFRCDPISEHNRLYWYRQTLGQGPEFLTYFQNEAQLEKSRLLSDRFSAERPKGSFSTLEIQRTEQGDSAMYLCASSPTGQYSGNTIYFGEGSWLTVV.

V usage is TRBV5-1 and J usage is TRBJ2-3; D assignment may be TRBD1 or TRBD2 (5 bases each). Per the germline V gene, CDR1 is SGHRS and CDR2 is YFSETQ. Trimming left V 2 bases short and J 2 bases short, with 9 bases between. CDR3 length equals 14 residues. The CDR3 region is CASSFRDLTDTQYF. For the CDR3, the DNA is TGCGCCAGCAGCTTCAGGGACCTCACAGATACGCAGTATTTT.

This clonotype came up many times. In nucleotides, the CDR3 is TGTGCCAGCCTACGCGACAGGCGAAGCAATCAGCCCCAGCATTTT. Translated, it gives CASLRDRRSNQPQHF. The V call is TRBV2, the J call TRBJ1-5, with D tentatively TRBD1 (6 bases). This CDR3 has 15 amino acids. The V gene lost 8 bases and the J gene lost 1 base, with 15 bases spanning the gap. Germline V gene sequence: CDR1 SNHLY, CDR2 FYNNEI.

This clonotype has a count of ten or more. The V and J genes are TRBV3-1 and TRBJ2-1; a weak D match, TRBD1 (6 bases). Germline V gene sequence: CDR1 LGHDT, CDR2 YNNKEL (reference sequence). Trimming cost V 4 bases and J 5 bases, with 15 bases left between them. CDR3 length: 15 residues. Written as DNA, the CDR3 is TGTGCCAGCAGCCCAAGAGGCGCAGGGGACAATGAGCAGTTCTTC. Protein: CASSPRGAGDNEQFF.

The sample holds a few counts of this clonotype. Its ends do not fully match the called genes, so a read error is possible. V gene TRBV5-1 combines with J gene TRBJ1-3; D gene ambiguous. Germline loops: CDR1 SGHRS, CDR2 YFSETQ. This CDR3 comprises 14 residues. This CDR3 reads CASSFSGVGNTTYF. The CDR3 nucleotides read TGCGCCAGCAGCTTCTCCGGGGTCGGAAACACCACATATTTT.

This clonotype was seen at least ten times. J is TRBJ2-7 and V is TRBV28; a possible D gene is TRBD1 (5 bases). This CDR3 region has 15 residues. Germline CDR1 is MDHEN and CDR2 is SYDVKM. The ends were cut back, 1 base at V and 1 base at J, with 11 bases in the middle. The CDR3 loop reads CASSLYWQGSYEQYF. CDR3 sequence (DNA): TGTGCCAGCAGTTTATATTGGCAGGGATCCTACGAGCAGTACTTC.